The text below deals with one T cell receptor beta chain. This entry is derived from a study of blood T cell repertoires in COVID-19. V trimming: 1 base; J trimming: 8 bases; junction bases outside the gene matches: 7. The CDR3 is 16 residues long. The germline V gene has CDR1 MGHRA and CDR2 YSYEKL. Clones were sequenced by immunoSEQ multiplex PCR, and TCRdb holds only the in-frame ones, with some missing. The data hold some 350,000 clones, with approximately 84% observed a single time. The sequenced material came from PBMCs or T cells enriched from blood (not recorded which). This clonotype was obtained from a woman in her twenties or thirties who had recovered from COVID-19. The genes are TRBV4-1 and TRBJ2-1, with 11 bases aligning to TRBD2. The CDR3 region is CASSQVLSGGAYEQFF. CDR3 in DNA: TGCGCCAGCAGCCAAGTCCTTAGCGGGGGGGCCTATGAGCAGTTCTTC.